The clone carrying this T cell receptor beta chain showed up many times. The length of the CDR3 is 13 residues. V gave up 6 bases and J gave up 4 bases, with 11 bases separating them. Germline V gene data show CDR1 as MNHEY and CDR2 as SVGEGT. TCRdb processed the RT-PCR reads anew with MiXCR; each CDR3 protein has one entry. This table has about 230,000 distinct CDR3 sequences, roughly 14% appearing once. The sample is drawn from a study of patients and donors after allogeneic stem cell transplantation. The chain joins TRBV6-2 or TRBV6-3 to TRBJ2-3; tentative D call: TRBD1 (6 bases). This clonotype was obtained from a human donor who was either an allogeneic HSCT recipient or a stem cell or donor lymphocyte infusion donor (not recorded which). It is not recorded whose cells these are; they may come from a transplant donor. Sequenced material: blood, either unsorted or a sorted T cell fraction (not recorded which). In DNA form, the CDR3 reads TGTGCCAGCAGACTGGGGGCGGCAGATACGCAGTATTTT. This encodes CASRLGAADTQYF.